These T cell receptor beta chains were read from a single sample in a study of beta chain features in type 1 diabetes. Generated by immunoSEQ multiplex PCR, the TCRdb table keeps only in-frame clones and is missing some. The table includes hundreds of thousands of clones, about 14% detected once. The source material was naive CD4+ T cells from blood. The receptor set was obtained from a man in his late teens or twenties with type 1 diabetes. Each CDR3 is given with its conserved first and last residue. Each record gives: clone size, V gene, J gene, D gene, CDR3 protein, CDR3 DNA. A D gene is named only where the DNA matches it firmly. Size values are once, few and many counts, or a class for expanded clones, and some rows have none.

>few|TRBV30|TRBJ1-5|.
CAWSVMGKDQPQHF
TGTGCCTGGAGTGTAATGGGTAAGGATCAGCCCCAGCATTTT
>.|TRBV30|TRBJ1-3|.
CAWSVGGFSGNTIYF
TGTGCCTGGAGTGTGGGGGGTTTCTCTGGAAACACCATATATTTT
>.|TRBV30|TRBJ1-1|.
CAWGHGTAFF
TGTGCCTGGGGACATGGGACAGCTTTCTTT
>.|TRBV4-2|TRBJ2-2|.
CASSRDWLVNTGELFF
TGTGCCAGCAGCAGGGACTGGTTAGTAAACACCGGGGAGCTGTTTTTT
>few|TRBV7-2|TRBJ2-7|TRBD1
CASSLQGTGSYEQYF
TGTGCCAGCAGCTTACAAGGGACAGGGTCCTACGAGCAGTACTTC
>few|TRBV7-2|TRBJ1-2|.
CASSLATAWSDGYTF
TGTGCCAGCAGCTTAGCCACAGCATGGAGTGATGGCTACACCTTC
>few|TRBV6-5|TRBJ2-7|TRBD1
CASSYSGQGAYEQYF
TGTGCCAGCAGTTACTCGGGACAGGGAGCCTACGAGCAGTACTTC
>few|TRBV7-2|TRBJ2-3|.
CASSPRSLGSTDTQYF
TGTGCCAGCAGCCCCCGATCCCTCGGCAGCACAGATACGCAGTATTTT
>.|TRBV6-5|TRBJ2-7|.
CASSWDRSYEQYF
TGTGCCAGCAGCTGGGACCGGTCCTACGAGCAGTACTTC
>few|TRBV11-1|TRBJ2-7|.
CASSFTKSAEQYF
TGTGCCAGCAGCTTCACTAAATCTGCCGAGCAGTACTTC
>.|TRBV29-1|TRBJ2-4|.
CSVEKGERLAKNIQYF
TGCAGCGTTGAAAAGGGGGAGCGACTAGCCAAAAACATTCAGTACTTC
>few|TRBV29-1|TRBJ2-2|TRBD1
CSVVTGSTDTGELFF
TGCAGCGTTGTGACAGGGAGCACGGACACCGGGGAGCTGTTTTTT
>few|TRBV7-2|TRBJ2-4|TRBD2
CASSLEAGGPGIQYF
TGTGCCAGCAGCTTGGAGGCGGGGGGCCCGGGCATTCAGTACTTC
>few|TRBV29-1|TRBJ2-3|.
CSVVSRTDTQYF
TGCAGCGTTGTATCCCGGACAGATACGCAGTATTTT
>.|TRBV6-1|TRBJ2-3|.
CASSEYRGTDTQYF
TGTGCCAGCAGTGAATACAGGGGCACAGATACGCAGTATTTT
>.|TRBV18|TRBJ2-7|.
CASSPGTQYEQYF
TGTGCCAGCTCACCCGGGACACAATACGAGCAGTACTTC
>few|TRBV5-1|TRBJ2-5|TRBD2
CASSPGTSVTQETQYF
TGCGCCAGCAGCCCTGGGACTAGCGTAACGCAAGAGACCCAGTACTTC
>few|TRBV28|TRBJ2-3|TRBD1
CASSSEDRGAPDTQYF
TGTGCCAGCAGTTCTGAAGACAGGGGGGCTCCAGATACGCAGTATTTT
>.|TRBV30|TRBJ1-2|.
CASGLYGYTF
TGTGCCTCGGGTCTTTATGGCTACACCTTC
>.|TRBV10-3|TRBJ2-5|.
CAISSTTTLQETQYF
TGTGCCATCAGCTCGACAACTACCCTCCAAGAGACCCAGTACTTC
>.|TRBV4-2|TRBJ1-1|TRBD1
CASSQDETGGAFF
TGTGCCAGCAGCCAAGACGAGACAGGGGGGGCTTTCTTT
>few|TRBV4-3|TRBJ1-6|.
CASSHEWTNSPLHF
TGCGCCAGCAGCCACGAATGGACAAATTCACCCCTCCACTTT
>.|TRBV7-2|TRBJ1-5|TRBD1
CASSFAGGQPQHF
TGTGCCAGCAGCTTCGCAGGGGGTCAGCCCCAGCATTTT
>.|TRBV7-8|TRBJ2-3|TRBD2
CASSEGTSADTQYF
TGTGCCAGCAGCGAAGGGACTAGTGCAGATACGCAGTATTTT
>.|TRBV14|TRBJ1-1|.
CASSQADSKAFF
TGTGCCAGCAGCCAAGCGGACAGCAAAGCTTTCTTT
>.|TRBV2|TRBJ1-2|.
CASSEDRAHYGYTF
TGTGCCAGCAGTGAAGACAGGGCGCACTATGGCTACACCTTC